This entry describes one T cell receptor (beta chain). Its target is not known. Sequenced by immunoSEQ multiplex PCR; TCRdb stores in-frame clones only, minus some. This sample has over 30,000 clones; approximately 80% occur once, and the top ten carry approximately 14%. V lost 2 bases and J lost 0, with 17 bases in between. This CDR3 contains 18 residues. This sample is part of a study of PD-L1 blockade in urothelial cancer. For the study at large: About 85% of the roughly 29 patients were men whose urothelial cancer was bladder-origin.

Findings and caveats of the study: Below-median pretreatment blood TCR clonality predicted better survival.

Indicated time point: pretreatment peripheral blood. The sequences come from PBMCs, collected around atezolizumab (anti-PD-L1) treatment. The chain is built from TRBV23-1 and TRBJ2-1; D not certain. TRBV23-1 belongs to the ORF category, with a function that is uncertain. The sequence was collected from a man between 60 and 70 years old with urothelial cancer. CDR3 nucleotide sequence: TGCGCCAGCAGTCAACCCCCACTGGCGTGGAGCTCCTACAATGAGCAGTTCTTC. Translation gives CASSQPPLAWSSYNEQFF.